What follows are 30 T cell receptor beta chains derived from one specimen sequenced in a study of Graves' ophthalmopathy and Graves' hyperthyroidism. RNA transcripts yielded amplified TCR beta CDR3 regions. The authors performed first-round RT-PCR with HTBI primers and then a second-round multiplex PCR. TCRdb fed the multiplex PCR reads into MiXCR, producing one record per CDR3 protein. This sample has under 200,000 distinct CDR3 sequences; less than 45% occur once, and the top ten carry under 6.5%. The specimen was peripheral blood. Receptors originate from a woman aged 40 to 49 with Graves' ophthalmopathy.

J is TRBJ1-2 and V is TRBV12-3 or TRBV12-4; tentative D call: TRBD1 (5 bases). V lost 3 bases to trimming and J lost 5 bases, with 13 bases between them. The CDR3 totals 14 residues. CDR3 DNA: TGTGCCAGCAGTTTCGGAGGGGATCCTTATGGCTACACCTTC. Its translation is CASSFGGDPYGYTF.

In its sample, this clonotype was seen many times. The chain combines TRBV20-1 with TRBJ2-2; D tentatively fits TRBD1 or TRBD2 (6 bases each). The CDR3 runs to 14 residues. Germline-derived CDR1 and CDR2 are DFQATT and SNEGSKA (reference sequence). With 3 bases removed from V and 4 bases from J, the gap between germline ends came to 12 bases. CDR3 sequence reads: CSASAEGGTGELFF. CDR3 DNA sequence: TGCAGTGCTAGTGCAGAGGGGGGCACCGGGGAGCTGTTTTTT.

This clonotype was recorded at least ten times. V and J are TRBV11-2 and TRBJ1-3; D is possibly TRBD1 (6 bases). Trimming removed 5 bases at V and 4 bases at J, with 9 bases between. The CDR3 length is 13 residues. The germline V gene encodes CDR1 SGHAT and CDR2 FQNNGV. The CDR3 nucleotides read TGTGCCAGCAGCCCCGGGACAGGAAACACCATATATTTT. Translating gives CASSPGTGNTIYF.

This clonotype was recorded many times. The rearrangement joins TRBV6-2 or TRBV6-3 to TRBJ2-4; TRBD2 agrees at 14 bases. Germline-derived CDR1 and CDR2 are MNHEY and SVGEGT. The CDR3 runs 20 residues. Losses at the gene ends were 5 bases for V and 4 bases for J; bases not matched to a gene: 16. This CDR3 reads CASSRLTGTSGSWGKNIQYF. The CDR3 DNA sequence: TGTGCCAGCAGTCGCCTTACCGGGACTAGCGGGAGTTGGGGAAAAAACATTCAGTACTTC.

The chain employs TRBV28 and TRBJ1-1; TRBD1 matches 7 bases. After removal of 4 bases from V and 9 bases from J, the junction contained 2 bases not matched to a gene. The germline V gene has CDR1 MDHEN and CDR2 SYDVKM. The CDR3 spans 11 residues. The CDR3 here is CASSSDRKAFF. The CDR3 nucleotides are TGTGCCAGCAGTTCGGACAGGAAAGCTTTCTTT.

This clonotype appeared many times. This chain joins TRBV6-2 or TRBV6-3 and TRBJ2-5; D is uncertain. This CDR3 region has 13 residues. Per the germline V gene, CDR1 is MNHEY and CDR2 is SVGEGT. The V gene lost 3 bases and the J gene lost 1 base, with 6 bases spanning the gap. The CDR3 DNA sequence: TGTGCCAGCAGTTATGGAATCCAAGAGACCCAGTACTTC. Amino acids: CASSYGIQETQYF.

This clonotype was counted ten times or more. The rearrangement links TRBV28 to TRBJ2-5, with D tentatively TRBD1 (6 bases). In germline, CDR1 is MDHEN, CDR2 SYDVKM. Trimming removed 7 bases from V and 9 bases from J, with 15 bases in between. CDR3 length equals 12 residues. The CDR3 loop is CASTRGSGAQYF. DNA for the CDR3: TGTGCCAGCACTCGGGGTTCAGGGGCCCAGTACTTC. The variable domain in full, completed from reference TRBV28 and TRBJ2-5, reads DVKVTQSSRYLVKRTGEKVFLECVQDMDHENMFWYRQDPGLGLRLIYFSYDVKMKEKGDIPEGYSVSREKKERFSLILESASTNQTSMYLCASTRGSGAQYFGPGTRLLVL.

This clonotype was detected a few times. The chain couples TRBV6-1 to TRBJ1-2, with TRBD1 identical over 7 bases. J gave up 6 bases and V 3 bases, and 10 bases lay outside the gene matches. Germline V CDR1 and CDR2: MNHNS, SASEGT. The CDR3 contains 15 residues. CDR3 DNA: TGTGCCAGCAGTGACCCTCCACAGGGGTGGGATGGCTACACCTTC. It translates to CASSDPPQGWDGYTF.

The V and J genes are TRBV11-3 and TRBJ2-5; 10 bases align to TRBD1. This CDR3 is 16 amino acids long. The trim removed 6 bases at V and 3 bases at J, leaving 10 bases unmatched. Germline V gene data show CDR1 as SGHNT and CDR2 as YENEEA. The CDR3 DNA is TGTGCCAGCAGTCCTACTCCCGGGACAGGGGAAGAGACCCAGTACTTC. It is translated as CASSPTPGTGEETQYF.

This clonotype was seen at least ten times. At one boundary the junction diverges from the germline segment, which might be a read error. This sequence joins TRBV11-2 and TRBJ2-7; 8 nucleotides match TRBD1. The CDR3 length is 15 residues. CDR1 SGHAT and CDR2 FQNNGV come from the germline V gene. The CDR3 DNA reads TGTGCCAGCAGCCTAGACAGGGGCGTCTATTACGAGCAGTACTTC. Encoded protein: CASSLDRGVYYEQYF.

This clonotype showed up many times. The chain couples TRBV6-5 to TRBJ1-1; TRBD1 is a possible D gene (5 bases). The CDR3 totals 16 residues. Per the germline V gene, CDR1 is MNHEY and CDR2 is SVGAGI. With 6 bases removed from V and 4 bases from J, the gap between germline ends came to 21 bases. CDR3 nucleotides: TGTGCCAGCAGACACCTCACAGGCAGCGACGTCACTGAAGCTTTCTTT. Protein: CASRHLTGSDVTEAFF.

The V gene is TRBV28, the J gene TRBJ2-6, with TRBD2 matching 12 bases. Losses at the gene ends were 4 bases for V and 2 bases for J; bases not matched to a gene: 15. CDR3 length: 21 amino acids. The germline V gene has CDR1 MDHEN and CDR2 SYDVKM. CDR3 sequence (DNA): TGTGCCAGCAGTTCAACAGTTCTAGCGGGGGGGCCTCCAACTGGGGCCAACGTCCTGACTTTC. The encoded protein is CASSSTVLAGGPPTGANVLTF.

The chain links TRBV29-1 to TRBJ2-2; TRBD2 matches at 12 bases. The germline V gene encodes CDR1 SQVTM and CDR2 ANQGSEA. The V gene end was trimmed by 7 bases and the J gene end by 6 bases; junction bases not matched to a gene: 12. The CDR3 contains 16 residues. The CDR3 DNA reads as TGCAGCGCTAGCGGGAGGGCCTCCTGGGCCGCCGGGGAGCTGTTTTTT. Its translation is CSASGRASWAAGELFF.

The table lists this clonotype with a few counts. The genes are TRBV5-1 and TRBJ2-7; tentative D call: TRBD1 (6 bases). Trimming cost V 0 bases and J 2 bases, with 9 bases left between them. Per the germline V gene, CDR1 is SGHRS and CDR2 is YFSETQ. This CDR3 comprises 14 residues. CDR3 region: CASSLAGVTYEQYF. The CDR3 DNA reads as TGCGCCAGCAGCTTGGCAGGGGTCACCTACGAGCAGTACTTC.

The CDR3 is CASRGIYEQYF. The CDR3 DNA reads as TGTGCCAGCAGGGGAATCTACGAGCAGTACTTC. The genes are TRBV6-2 or TRBV6-3 and TRBJ2-7; D call uncertain. CDR3 length equals 11 residues. V shed 6 bases and J shed 3 bases, with 6 bases lying between them. Germline V gene data show CDR1 as MNHEY and CDR2 as SVGEGT.

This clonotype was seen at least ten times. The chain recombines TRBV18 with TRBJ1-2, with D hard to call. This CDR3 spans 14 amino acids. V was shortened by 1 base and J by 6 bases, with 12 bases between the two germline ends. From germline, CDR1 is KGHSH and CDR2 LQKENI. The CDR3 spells CASSPQGSLDGYTF. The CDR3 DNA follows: TGTGCCAGCTCACCACAGGGATCCCTCGATGGCTACACCTTC. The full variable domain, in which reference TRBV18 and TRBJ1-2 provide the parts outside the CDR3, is NAGVMQNPRHLVRRRGQEARLRCSPMKGHSHVYWYRQLPEEGLKFMVYLQKENIIDESGMPKERFSAEFPKEGPSILRIQQVVRGDSAAYFCASSPQGSLDGYTFGSGTRLTVV.

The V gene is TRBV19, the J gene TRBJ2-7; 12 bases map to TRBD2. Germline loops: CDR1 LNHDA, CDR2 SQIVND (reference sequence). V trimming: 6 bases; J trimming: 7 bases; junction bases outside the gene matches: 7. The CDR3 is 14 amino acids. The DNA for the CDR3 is TGTGCCAGTAGGACTAGCGGGAGTGCTTTTGAGCAGTACTTC. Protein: CASRTSGSAFEQYF.

The CDR3 spells CASSYSTEGDSPLHF. CDR3 sequence (DNA): TGTGCCAGCAGTTACTCGACAGAGGGGGATTCACCCCTCCACTTT. The chain couples TRBV6-5 to TRBJ1-6; D perhaps matches TRBD1 (6 bases). V lost 0 bases, J lost 8 bases, and 11 bases lay in between. The CDR3 spans 15 residues. Germline lookup yields CDR1 MNHEY and CDR2 SVGAGI.

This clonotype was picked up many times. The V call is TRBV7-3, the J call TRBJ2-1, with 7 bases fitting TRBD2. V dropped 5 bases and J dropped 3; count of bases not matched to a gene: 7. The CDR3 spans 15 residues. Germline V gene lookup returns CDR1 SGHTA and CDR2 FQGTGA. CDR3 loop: CASSPRLAVYNEQFF. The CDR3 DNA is TGTGCCAGCAGCCCACGTCTAGCGGTCTACAATGAGCAGTTCTTC. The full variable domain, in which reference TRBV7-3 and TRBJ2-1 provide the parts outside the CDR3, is GAGVSQTPSNKVTEKGKYVELRCDPISGHTALYWYRQSLGQGPEFLIYFQGTGAADDSGLPNDRFFAVRPEGSVSTLKIQRTERGDSAVYLCASSPRLAVYNEQFFGPGTRLTVL.

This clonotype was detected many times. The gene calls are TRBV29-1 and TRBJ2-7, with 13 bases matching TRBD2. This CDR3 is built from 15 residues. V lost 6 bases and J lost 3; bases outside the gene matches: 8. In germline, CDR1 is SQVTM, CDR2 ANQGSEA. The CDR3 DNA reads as TGCAGCGTAACCGGGACTAGCGGGACGGACTACGAGCAGTACTTC. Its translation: CSVTGTSGTDYEQYF.

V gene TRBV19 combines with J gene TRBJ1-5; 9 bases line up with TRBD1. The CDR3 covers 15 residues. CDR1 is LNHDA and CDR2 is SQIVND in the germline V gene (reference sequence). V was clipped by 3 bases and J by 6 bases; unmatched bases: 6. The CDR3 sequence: CASSIGTGRSQPQHF. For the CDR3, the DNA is TGTGCCAGTAGTATCGGGACAGGGCGAAGTCAGCCCCAGCATTTT.

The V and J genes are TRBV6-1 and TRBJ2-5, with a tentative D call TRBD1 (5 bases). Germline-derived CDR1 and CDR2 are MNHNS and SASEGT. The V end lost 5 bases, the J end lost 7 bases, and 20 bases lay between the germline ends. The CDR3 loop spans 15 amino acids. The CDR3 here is CASSPTAPGSGTQYF. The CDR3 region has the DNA TGTGCCAGCAGTCCGACCGCCCCAGGGTCAGGGACCCAGTACTTC.

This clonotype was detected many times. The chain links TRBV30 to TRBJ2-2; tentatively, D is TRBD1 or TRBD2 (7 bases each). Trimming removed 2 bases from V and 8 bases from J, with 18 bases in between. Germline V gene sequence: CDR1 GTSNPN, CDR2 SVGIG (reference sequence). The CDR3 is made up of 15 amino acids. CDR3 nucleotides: TGTGCCTGGAGTCCAGGACTAGGGGGCATTGGGGAGCTGTTTTTT. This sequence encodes CAWSPGLGGIGELFF.

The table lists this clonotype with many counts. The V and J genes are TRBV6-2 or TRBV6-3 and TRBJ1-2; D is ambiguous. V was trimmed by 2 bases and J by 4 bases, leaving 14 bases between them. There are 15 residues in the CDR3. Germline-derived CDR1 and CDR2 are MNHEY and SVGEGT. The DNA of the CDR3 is TGTGCCAGCAGTTACGATAGACTACTAATCTATGGCTACACCTTC. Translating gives CASSYDRLLIYGYTF.

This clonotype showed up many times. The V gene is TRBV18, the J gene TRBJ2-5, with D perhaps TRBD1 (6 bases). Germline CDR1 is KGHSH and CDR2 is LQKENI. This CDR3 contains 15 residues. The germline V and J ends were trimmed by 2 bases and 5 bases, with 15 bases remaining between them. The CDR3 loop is CASSPILAGAETQYF. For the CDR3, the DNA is TGTGCCAGCTCACCAATATTGGCAGGGGCCGAGACCCAGTACTTC.

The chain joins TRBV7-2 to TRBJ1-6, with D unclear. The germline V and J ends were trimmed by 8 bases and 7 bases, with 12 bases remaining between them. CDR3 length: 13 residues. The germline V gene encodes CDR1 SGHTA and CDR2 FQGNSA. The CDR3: CASRASINSPLHF. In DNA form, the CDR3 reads TGTGCCAGCCGCGCGAGCATCAATTCACCCCTCCACTTT.

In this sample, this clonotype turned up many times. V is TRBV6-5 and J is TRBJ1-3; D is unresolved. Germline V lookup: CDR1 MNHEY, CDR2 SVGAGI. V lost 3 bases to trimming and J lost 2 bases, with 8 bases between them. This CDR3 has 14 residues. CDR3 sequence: CASSYTETGNTIYF. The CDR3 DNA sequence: TGTGCCAGCAGTTATACCGAAACTGGAAACACCATATATTTT.

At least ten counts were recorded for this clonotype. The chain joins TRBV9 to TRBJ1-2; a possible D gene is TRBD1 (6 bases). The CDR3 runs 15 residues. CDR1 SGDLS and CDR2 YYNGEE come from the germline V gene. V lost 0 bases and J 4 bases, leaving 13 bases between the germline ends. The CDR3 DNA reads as TGTGCCAGCAGCGTAGAACTCCCAGGGGTCTATGGCTACACCTTC. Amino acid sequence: CASSVELPGVYGYTF. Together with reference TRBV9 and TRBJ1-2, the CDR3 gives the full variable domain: DSGVTQTPKHLITATGQRVTLRCSPRSGDLSVYWYQQSLDQGLQFLIQYYNGEERAKGNILERFSAQQFPDLHSELNLSSLELGDSALYFCASSVELPGVYGYTFGSGTRLTVV.

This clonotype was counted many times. This CDR3 is CASSSRTGDYGYTF. The CDR3 nucleotides are TGTGCCAGCAGTTCCCGGACAGGGGACTATGGCTACACCTTC. This chain joins TRBV12-3 or TRBV12-4 and TRBJ1-2; the match to TRBD1 covers 9 bases. This CDR3 is 14 amino acids long. J gave up 3 bases and V 4 bases, and 3 bases lay outside the gene matches.

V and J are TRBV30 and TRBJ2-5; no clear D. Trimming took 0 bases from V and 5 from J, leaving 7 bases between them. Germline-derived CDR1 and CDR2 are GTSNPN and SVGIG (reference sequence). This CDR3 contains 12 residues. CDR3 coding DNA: TGTGCCTGGAGTGTACAATGGGAGACCCAGTACTTC. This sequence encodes CAWSVQWETQYF.